This T cell receptor beta chain derives from a study of CD8 T cells in Susac syndrome. Study context: When blood was collected, patients with Susac syndrome were therapy-naive, were taking corticosteroids, or were receiving intravenous immunoglobulin alone. Study-level findings and limits: Maximal CD8+ clonal expansion in Susac was observed within TEMRA cells and among active patients.

V shed 5 bases and J shed 0 bases, with 12 bases lying between them. Germline V gives CDR1 SGHRS, CDR2 YFSETQ. CDR3 size: 14 residues. RNA amounts of 0.5 to 1 ug underwent reverse transcription with random hexamers. It was immunoSEQ multiplex PCR that amplified TCR beta CDR3 across 54 Vbeta and 13 Jbeta. Each CDR3 protein is one row after TCRdb ran MiXCR on the immunoSEQ multiplex PCR reads. The table lists about 140,000 distinct CDR3 sequences, 85% to 95% of them singletons, with approximately 0.18% in the top ten. To note about this clonotype: Its target is not known.

TEMRA cells were FACS-enriched, unlike CD8+ and CD4+ T cells, which were negatively isolated. The receptor comes from a human donor with Susac syndrome. Input material: CD8+ T cells from PBMCs. The J gene is TRBJ2-7, the V gene TRBV5-1; tentative D call: TRBD1 (6 bases). The CDR3 DNA follows: TGCGCCAGCAGAGGCTACAGGGACTCCTACGAGCAGTACTTC. Amino acids: CASRGYRDSYEQYF.